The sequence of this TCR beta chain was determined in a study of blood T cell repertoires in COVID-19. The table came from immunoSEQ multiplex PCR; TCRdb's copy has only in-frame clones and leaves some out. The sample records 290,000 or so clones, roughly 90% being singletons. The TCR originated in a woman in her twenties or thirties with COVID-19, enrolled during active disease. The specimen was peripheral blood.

In nucleotides, the CDR3 is TGTGCCAGTAGTATGGGACTGACTGCTGGGGCCAACGTCCTGACTTTC. Protein product: CASSMGLTAGANVLTF. This chain joins TRBV19 and TRBJ2-6, with D maybe TRBD2 (6 bases). The length of the CDR3 is 16 residues. Germline-derived CDR1 and CDR2 are LNHDA and SQIVND (reference sequence). Deletions cut 3 bases from V and 2 bases from J, with 11 bases between.